This TCR beta chain was profiled in a study of blood T cells in healthy people across ages. This clonotype appeared a few times. The germline V gene encodes CDR1 SGHRS and CDR2 YFSETQ. V was cut by 7 bases and J by 4 bases, with 3 bases left in between. The CDR3 length is 10 residues. For the second PCR, which ran for about 6 to 11 cycles, a sample-barcoded 5' primer and a J-beta primer mix were used. TCRdb re-derived calls from the 5' RACE reads in MiXCR, one entry per CDR3 protein. The repertoire consists of more than 650,000 distinct CDR3 sequences, with about 55% occurring once and the leading ten covering about 38%.

V usage is TRBV5-1 and J usage is TRBJ1-5, with no clear D. Sequencing was done on a sample of blood. This receptor was obtained from a man older than 75 in good health. Written as DNA, the CDR3 is TGCGCCAGCTCGAATCAGCCCCAGCATTTT. Encoded protein: CASSNQPQHF. Drawing the rest from reference TRBV5-1 and TRBJ1-5, the complete variable domain is KAGVTQTPRYLIKTRGQQVTLSCSPISGHRSVSWYQQTPGQGLQFLFEYFSETQRNKGNFPGRFSGRQFSNSRSEMNVSTLELGDSALYLCASSNQPQHFGDGTRLSIL.